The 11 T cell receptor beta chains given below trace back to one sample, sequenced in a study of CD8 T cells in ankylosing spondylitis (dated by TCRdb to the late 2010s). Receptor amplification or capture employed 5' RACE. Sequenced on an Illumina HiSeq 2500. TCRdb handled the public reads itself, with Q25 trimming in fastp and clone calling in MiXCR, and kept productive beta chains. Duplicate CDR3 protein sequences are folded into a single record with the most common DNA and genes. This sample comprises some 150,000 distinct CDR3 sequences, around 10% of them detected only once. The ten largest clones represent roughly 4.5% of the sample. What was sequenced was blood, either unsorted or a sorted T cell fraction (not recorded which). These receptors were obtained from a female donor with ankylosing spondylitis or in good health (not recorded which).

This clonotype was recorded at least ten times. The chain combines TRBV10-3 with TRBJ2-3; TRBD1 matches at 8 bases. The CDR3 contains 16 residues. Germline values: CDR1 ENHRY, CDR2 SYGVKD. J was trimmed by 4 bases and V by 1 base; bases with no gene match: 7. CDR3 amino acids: CAISEWRQGASDTQYF. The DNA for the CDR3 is TGTGCCATCAGTGAGTGGAGGCAGGGGGCTTCAGATACGCAGTATTTT.

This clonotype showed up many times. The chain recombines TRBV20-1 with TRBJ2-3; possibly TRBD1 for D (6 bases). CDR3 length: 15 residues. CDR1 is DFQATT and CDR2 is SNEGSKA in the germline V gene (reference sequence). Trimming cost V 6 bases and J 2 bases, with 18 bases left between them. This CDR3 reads CSAKAGTKNTDTQYF. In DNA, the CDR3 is TGCAGTGCAAAAGCCGGGACAAAGAACACAGATACGCAGTATTTT.

CDR3 nucleotide sequence: TGTGCCAGCAGCAAACAGGGGACTAGGGGAGCCACAGATACGCAGTATTTT. Translation: CASSKQGTRGATDTQYF. The V gene is TRBV21-1, the J gene TRBJ2-3; TRBD2, the D gene given by the table, was not confirmed from the DNA. TRBV21-1 is recorded as a pseudogene. This CDR3 is built from 17 residues.

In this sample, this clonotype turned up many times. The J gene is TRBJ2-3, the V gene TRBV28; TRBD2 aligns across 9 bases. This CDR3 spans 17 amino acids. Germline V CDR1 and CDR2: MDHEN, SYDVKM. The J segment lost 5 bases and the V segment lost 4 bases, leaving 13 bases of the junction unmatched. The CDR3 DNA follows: TGTGCCAGCAGTTCCCTCAATAGCGGGGGAGGGGGAGATACGCAGTATTTT. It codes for CASSSLNSGGGGDTQYF.

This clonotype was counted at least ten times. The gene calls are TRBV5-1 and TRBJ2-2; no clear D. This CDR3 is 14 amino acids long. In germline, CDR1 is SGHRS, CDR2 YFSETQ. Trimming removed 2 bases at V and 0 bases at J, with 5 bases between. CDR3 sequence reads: CASSFGPNTGELFF. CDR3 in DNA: TGCGCCAGCAGCTTCGGCCCGAACACCGGGGAGCTGTTTTTT.

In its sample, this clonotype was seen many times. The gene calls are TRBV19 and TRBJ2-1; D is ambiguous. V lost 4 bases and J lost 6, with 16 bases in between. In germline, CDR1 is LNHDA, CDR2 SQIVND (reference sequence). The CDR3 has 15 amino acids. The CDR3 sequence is CASSTSPVWFNEQFF. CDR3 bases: TGTGCCAGTAGTACTTCCCCGGTTTGGTTCAATGAGCAGTTCTTC.

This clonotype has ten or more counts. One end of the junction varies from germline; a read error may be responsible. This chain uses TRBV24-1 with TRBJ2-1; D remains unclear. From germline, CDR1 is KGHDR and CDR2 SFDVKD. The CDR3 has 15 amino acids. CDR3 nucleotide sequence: TGTGCCACCAGTGCCCCTGGCACGGTCTACGATGAGCAGTTCTTC. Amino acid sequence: CATSAPGTVYDEQFF.

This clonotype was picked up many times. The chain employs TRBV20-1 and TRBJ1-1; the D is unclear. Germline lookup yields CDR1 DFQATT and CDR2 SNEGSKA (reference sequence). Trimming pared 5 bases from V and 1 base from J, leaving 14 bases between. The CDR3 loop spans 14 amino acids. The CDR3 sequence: CSAGKGPPNTEAFF. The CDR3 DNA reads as TGCAGTGCTGGGAAAGGACCGCCGAACACTGAAGCTTTCTTT.

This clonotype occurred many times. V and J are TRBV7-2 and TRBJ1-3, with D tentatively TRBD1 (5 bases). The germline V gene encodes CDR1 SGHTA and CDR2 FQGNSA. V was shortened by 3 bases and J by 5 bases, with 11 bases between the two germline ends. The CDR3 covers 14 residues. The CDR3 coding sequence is TGTGCCAGCAGCTTGCGAGGGGAAAGAAACACCATATATTTT. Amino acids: CASSLRGERNTIYF.

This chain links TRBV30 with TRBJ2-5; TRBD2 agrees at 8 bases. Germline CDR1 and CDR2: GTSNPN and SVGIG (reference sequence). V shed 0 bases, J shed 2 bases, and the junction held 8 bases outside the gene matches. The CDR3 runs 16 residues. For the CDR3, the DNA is TGTGCCTGGAGTGTTTTCGGGGGGGCGAATCAAGAGACCCAGTACTTC. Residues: CAWSVFGGANQETQYF.

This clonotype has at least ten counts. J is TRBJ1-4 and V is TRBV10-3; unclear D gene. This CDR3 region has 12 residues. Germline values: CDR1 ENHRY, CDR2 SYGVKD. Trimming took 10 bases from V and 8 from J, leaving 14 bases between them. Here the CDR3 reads CATGVGGEKLFF. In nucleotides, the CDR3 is TGTGCCACCGGCGTTGGCGGGGAAAAACTGTTTTTT.